Listed below are T cell receptor beta chains from one sample, sequenced in a study of PD-L1 blockade in urothelial cancer. The repertoire was sequenced with immunoSEQ multiplex PCR; TCRdb's copy has only in-frame clones and lacks some. This table holds about 130,000 clones, about 84% found once. Here the sequenced sample was PBMCs, taken around atezolizumab (anti-PD-L1) treatment. The receptors shown here come from a man over 45 with urothelial cancer. The conserved cysteine and the conserved F or W are not part of the CDR3 here. The order of the fields is V gene, J gene, CDR3 protein.

TRBV2	TRBJ1-1	ASRDRVSVGSEAF
TRBV7-9	TRBJ1-3	ASGRDTGSTIY
TRBV19	TRBJ1-2	ASSMWAGGGYT
TRBV11-3	TRBJ2-1	ASSRRQGPYYNEQF
TRBV28	TRBJ1-1	ASSLGVREKAF
TRBV25-1	TRBJ1-1	ASSPTGPTEAF
TRBV27	TRBJ2-1	ASKRGGSVYEQF
TRBV5-1	TRBJ2-1	ASSLVLGGGNEQF
TRBV10-3	TRBJ2-7	AISESSSGILSYEQY
TRBV28	TRBJ2-1	ASSLWTSSSYNEQF
TRBV6-5	TRBJ1-5	ASRRDRNGNQPQH
TRBV18	TRBJ2-5	ASSPLPVQETQY
TRBV7-3	TRBJ2-1	ASSLGREAEQF
TRBV28	TRBJ2-5	ASTQGLAKQETQY
TRBV28	TRBJ1-1	ASSFLLEAF
TRBV18	TRBJ2-2	ASSPPGTRATGELF
TRBV27	TRBJ2-1	ASSLLGAGGYNEQF
TRBV6-1	TRBJ1-1	ASKGTEAF
TRBV11-2	TRBJ2-7	ASSLGAGAGGEQY
TRBV29-1	TRBJ2-2	SVVGVSGGTGELF
TRBV7-9	TRBJ2-7	ASSFGGSTYEQY
TRBV7-2	TRBJ2-1	ASSSGTTNEQF
TRBV11-2	TRBJ2-3	ASSSDRMGTDTQY
TRBV7-8	TRBJ2-7	ASSHVSASGRAYEQY
TRBV11-2	TRBJ2-1	ASSLVTSGPLYEQF
TRBV7-9	TRBJ2-1	ASSLRGRALELDEQF
TRBV5-1	TRBJ1-3	ASSLEDSLSTIY
TRBV19	TRBJ2-1	ASTSDSSYNEQF
TRBV7-9	TRBJ2-1	ASSARTGGSYNEQF
TRBV5-4	TRBJ2-7	ASSFATGLAEQY
TRBV5-8	TRBJ2-7	ATRTAFGEQY
TRBV19	TRBJ2-1	ASSTQGWPYNEQF
TRBV6-1	TRBJ1-4	ASSEASGTNEKLF
TRBV6-5	TRBJ2-5	ASSYSGRGTQY
TRBV7-9	TRBJ2-1	ASSPRGARDRVQF
TRBV5-1	TRBJ2-1	ASSRGTSGYNEQF
TRBV15	TRBJ1-2	ATRSRQGRDYGYT
TRBV5-6	TRBJ1-1	ASTTGTGITEAF
TRBV7-2	TRBJ2-1	ASRSQSNEQF
TRBV19	TRBJ2-5	ASSLGGGRRETQY
TRBV30	TRBJ1-5	AWGTGGLNQPQH
TRBV9	TRBJ2-5	ASSPRVVTQETQY
TRBV25-1	TRBJ2-7	ASTPTLAGGYEQY
TRBV7-2	TRBJ1-5	ASSLGTDNQPQH
TRBV27	TRBJ2-7	ASREHSFFYEQY
TRBV1	TRBJ2-2	TSSQGGIGTGELF
TRBV28	TRBJ1-2	ASSFLGGYGYT
TRBV5-1	TRBJ1-2	ASSLGGRSYGYT
TRBV7-9	TRBJ1-5	ASSQDPQGGNQPQH
TRBV5-1	TRBJ1-1	ASSLAGQGGTEAF
TRBV7-8	TRBJ2-7	ASSLGGQGFDEQY